The source of this T cell receptor (beta chain) is a study of vaccination effects on CD4 cells after COVID-19. Whole-study results and caveats: Few convalescent patients, and no early post-infection timepoints, were available to the study. From healthy vaccinees, only 1 of 255 vaccine-induced clones also reacted to common cold coronaviruses. Infection-derived and vaccine-derived clones contracted markedly late after vaccination.

CD4+ T cells specific for antigen were expanded with viral peptide pools by the ViraFEST assay before sequencing. Culturing for 9 to 10 days preceded CD4+ T cell isolation. In the vaccine recipients, nucleocapsid antibodies were negative and there was no prior SARS-CoV-2 infection. With respect to this clone: Antigen unknown.

The CDR3 spans 15 residues. Looked up from germline, CDR1 is SNHLY and CDR2 is FYNNEI. Trimming removed 6 bases at V and 0 bases at J, with 11 bases between. Here immunoSEQ multiplex PCR was the method, and the copy in TCRdb shows in-frame clones only, minus some. The data show 35,000 to 50,000 clones, with more than 65% seen just once and 2.5% to 3% held by the top ten. The specimen was CD4+ T cells from PBMCs cultured with HCoV-NL63 spike peptides, collected before COVID-19 vaccination. The chain has TRBV2 and TRBJ2-2, with D perhaps TRBD1 or TRBD2 (5 bases each). The TCR originated in a human donor who received a COVID-19 vaccine. In DNA form, the CDR3 reads TGTGCCAGCAGGGGGCTGGGGGCGAACACCGGGGAGCTGTTTTTT. Translating gives CASRGLGANTGELFF.